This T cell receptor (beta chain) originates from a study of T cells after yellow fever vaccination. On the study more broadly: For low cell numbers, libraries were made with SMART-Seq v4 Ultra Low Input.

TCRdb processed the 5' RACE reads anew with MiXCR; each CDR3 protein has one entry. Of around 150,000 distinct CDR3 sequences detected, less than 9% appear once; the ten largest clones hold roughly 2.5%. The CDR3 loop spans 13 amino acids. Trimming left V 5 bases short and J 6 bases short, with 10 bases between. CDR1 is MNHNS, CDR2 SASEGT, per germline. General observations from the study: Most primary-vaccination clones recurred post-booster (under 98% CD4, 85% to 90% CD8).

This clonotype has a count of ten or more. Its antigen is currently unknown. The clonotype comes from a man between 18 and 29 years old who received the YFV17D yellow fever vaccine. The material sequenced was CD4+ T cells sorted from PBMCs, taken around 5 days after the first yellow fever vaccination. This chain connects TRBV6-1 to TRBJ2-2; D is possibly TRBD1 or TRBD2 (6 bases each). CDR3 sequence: CASSRGASGELFF. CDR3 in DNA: TGTGCCAGCAGTAGGGGGGCCTCCGGGGAGCTGTTTTTT.